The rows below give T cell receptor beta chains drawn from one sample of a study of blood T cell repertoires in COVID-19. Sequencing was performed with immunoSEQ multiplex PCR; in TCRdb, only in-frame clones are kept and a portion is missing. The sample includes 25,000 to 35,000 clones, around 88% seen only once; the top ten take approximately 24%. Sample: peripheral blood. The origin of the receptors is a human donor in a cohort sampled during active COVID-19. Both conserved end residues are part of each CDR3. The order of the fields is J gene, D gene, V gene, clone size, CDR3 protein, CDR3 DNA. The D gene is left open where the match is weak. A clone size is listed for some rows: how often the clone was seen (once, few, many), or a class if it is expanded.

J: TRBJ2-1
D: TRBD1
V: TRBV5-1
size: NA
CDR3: CASSLTGTGGMNEQFF
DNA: TGCGCCAGCAGCCTGACCGGGACAGGGGGCATGAATGAGCAGTTCTTC

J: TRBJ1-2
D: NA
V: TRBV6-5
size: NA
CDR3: CASSYGAVGRGYTF
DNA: TGTGCCAGCAGTTACGGGGCAGTCGGACGGGGCTACACCTTC

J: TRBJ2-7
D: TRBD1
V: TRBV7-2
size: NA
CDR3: CASSLTGAGQGMGEQYF
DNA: TGTGCCAGCAGCTTAACGGGTGCGGGACAGGGTATGGGCGAGCAGTACTTC

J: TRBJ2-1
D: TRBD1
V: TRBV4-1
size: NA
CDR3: CASSQEKGTGGNEQFF
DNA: TGCGCCAGCAGCCAAGAAAAGGGGACAGGGGGCAATGAGCAGTTCTTC

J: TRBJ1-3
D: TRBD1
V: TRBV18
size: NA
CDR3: CASSYRGLGNTIYF
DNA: TGTGCCAGCTCGTACAGGGGGCTCGGAAACACCATATATTTT

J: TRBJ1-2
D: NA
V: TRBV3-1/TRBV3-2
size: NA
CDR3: CASSPHRGDDYGYTF
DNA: TGTGCCAGCAGCCCCCACCGGGGAGACGATTATGGCTACACCTTC

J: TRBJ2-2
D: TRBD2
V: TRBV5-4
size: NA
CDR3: CATTPLAGGPGGELFF
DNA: TGTGCCACAACCCCTCTAGCGGGGGGGCCAGGAGGGGAGCTGTTTTTT

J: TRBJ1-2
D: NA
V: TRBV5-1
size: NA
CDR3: CASSQGGGQVYGYTF
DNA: TGCGCCAGCAGCCAGGGCGGGGGGCAAGTCTATGGCTACACCTTC

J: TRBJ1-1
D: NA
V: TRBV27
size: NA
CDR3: CASRFRRESTEAFF
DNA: TGTGCCAGCCGGTTCAGAAGGGAGAGCACTGAAGCTTTCTTT

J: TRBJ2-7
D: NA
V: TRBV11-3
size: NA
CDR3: CASSLVRGVYEQYF
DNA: TGTGCCAGCAGCTTAGTCAGGGGAGTCTACGAGCAGTACTTC

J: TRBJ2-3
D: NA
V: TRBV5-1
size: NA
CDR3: CASSLERRPTDTQYF
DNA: TGCGCCAGCAGCTTGGAGAGGCGCCCCACAGATACGCAGTATTTT

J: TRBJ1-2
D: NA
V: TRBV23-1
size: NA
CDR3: CASSQNLYRAFSNYGYTF
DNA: TGCGCCAGCAGTCAGAATCTATACAGGGCCTTTTCTAACTATGGCTACACCTTC

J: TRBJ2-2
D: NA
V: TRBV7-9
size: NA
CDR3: CASSLAGTTNTGELFF
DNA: TGTGCCAGCAGCTTAGCCGGGACAACGAACACCGGGGAGCTGTTTTTT

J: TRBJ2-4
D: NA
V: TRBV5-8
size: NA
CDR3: CASSLGEVQYF
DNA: TGTGCCAGCAGCTTAGGGGAAGTTCAGTACTTC

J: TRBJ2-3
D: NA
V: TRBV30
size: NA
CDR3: CAWRAWGLEADTQYF
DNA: TGTGCCTGGAGAGCCTGGGGACTGGAGGCAGATACGCAGTATTTT

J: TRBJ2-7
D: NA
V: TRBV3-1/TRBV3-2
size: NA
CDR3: CASSQEPGTYEQYF
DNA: TGTGCCAGCAGCCAAGAGCCAGGGACCTACGAGCAGTACTTC

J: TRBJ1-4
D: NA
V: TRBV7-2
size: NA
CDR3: CASSLDPGTPEKLFF
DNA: TGTGCCAGCAGCTTAGACCCCGGGACACCTGAAAAACTGTTTTTT

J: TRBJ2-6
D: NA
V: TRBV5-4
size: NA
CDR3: CASSREASSGANVLTF
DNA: TGTGCCAGCAGCCGCGAAGCGAGCTCTGGGGCCAACGTCCTGACTTTC

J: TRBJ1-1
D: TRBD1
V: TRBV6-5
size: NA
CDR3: CASSSLLNRGDTEAFF
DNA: TGTGCCAGCAGTTCTCTTTTAAACAGGGGGGATACTGAAGCTTTCTTT

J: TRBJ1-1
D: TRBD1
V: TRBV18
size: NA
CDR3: CASSYGQGAGSNTEAFF
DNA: TGTGCCAGCTCTTACGGACAGGGGGCGGGATCGAACACTGAAGCTTTCTTT

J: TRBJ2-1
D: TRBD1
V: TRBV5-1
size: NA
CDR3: CASSPSRLQGSYNEQFF
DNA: TGCGCCAGCAGCCCCTCCCGGTTACAGGGGTCCTACAATGAGCAGTTCTTC

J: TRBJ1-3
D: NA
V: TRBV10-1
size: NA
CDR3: CASSAGSGNTIYF
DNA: TGCGCCAGCTCCGCCGGCTCTGGAAACACCATATATTTT

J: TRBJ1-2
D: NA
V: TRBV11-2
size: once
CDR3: CASSLNRDLGYTF
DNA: TGTGCCAGCAGCTTAAACAGGGACCTGGGCTACACCTTC

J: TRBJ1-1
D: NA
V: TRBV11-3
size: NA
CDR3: CASSLGRGNTEAFF
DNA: TGTGCCAGCAGTTTGGGGAGGGGGAACACTGAAGCTTTCTTT

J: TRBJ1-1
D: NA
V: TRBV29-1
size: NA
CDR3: CSAHLALNTEAFF
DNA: TGCAGCGCTCACCTGGCCTTGAACACTGAAGCTTTCTTT

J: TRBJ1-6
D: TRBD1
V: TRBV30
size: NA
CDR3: CAWSRGTGDSPLHF
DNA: TGTGCCTGGAGTCGGGGGACAGGGGATTCACCCCTCCACTTT

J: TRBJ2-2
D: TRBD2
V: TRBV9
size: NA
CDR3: CASSVVGTSRTGELFF
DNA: TGTGCCAGCAGCGTAGTAGGGACTAGCCGCACCGGGGAGCTGTTTTTT

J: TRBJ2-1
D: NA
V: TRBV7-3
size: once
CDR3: CASSPDRNYNEQFF
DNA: TGTGCCAGCAGCCCAGACAGAAATTACAATGAGCAGTTCTTC

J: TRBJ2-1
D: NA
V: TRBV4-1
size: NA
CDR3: CASSQIPGVSTYNEQFF
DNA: TGCGCCAGCAGCCAGATTCCAGGGGTCTCCACCTACAATGAGCAGTTCTTC

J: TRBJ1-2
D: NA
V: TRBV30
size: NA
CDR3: CAWRGGYYGYTF
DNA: TGTGCCTGGAGGGGGGGGTATTATGGCTACACCTTC

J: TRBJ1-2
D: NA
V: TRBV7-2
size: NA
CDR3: CASSLAGSGGYTF
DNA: TGTGCCAGCAGCTTGGCCGGCTCGGGTGGCTACACCTTC

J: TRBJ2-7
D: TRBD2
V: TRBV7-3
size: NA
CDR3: CASSPTSGAYEQYF
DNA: TGTGCCAGCAGTCCTACTAGCGGGGCCTACGAGCAGTACTTC

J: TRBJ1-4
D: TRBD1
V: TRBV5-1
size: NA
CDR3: CASSSSSGGGEKLFF
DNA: TGCGCCAGCAGCTCCTCATCAGGGGGCGGTGAAAAACTGTTTTTT

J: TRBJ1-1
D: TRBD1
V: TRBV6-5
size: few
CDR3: CASSYSGRGTEAFF
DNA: TGTGCCAGCAGTTACTCCGGCAGGGGGACTGAAGCTTTCTTT

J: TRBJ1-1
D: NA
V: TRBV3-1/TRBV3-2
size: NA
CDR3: CASSSLSPPFNTEAFF
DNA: TGTGCCAGCAGCTCCCTTAGCCCCCCTTTCAACACTGAAGCTTTCTTT